One sample yielded the 17 T cell receptor beta chains listed below, sequenced in a study of cytomegalovirus exposure and HLA in healthy donors. The PCR ran on 60 Vbeta and 13 Jbeta primers. The data were produced by immunoSEQ multiplex PCR, yet TCRdb's version contains in-frame clones alone and is incomplete. The data contain about 98,000 clones, more than 60% of them seen just once; the ten biggest clones take up less than 2.5%. The sample consisted of PBMCs. The receptors stem from a man aged 50 to 59 in good health and CMV-seronegative.

V gene TRBV5-6 combines with J gene TRBJ2-7, with 12 positions matching TRBD1. Germline V CDR1 and CDR2: SGHDT, YYEEEE. The length of the CDR3 is 17 residues. J gave up 7 bases and V 2 bases, and 13 bases lay outside the gene matches. The CDR3 loop is CASSLGRDRGPEGEQYF. Written as DNA, the CDR3 is TGTGCCAGCAGCTTAGGCCGGGACAGGGGGCCAGAAGGAGAGCAGTACTTC.

The chain links TRBV7-9 to TRBJ1-2; the match to TRBD1 covers 7 bases. V was pared by 5 bases and J by 8 bases, with 11 bases of the junction left unmatched. Germline V gene data show CDR1 as SEHNR and CDR2 as FQNEAQ (reference sequence). The CDR3 runs to 14 residues. The CDR3 loop reads CASSLGQVVGGYTF. CDR3 DNA: TGTGCCAGCAGCCTCGGACAGGTCGTTGGGGGCTACACCTTC. The variable domain in full, with the rest retrieved from reference TRBV7-9 and TRBJ1-2, is DTGVSQNPRHKITKRGQNVTFRCDPISEHNRLYWYRQTLGQGPEFLTYFQNEAQLEKSRLLSDRFSAERPKGSFSTLEIQRTEQGDSAMYLCASSLGQVVGGYTFGSGTRLTVV.

This clone was counted only a few times. The genes are TRBV30 and TRBJ2-7; D is perhaps TRBD1 (6 bases). V lost 2 bases, J lost 1 base, and 12 bases lay in between. CDR3 length: 14 residues. CDR1 and CDR2 from the germline V gene are GTSNPN and SVGIG (reference sequence). The CDR3 DNA reads TGTGCCTGGAGTCCGGACAGATTATCCTACGAGCAGTACTTC. It yields the protein CAWSPDRLSYEQYF.

CDR3 DNA sequence: TGTGCCAGTAGTCGCCCCCGGACAGGGGAGCGGAGCAATCAGCCCCAGCATTTT. Residues: CASSRPRTGERSNQPQHF. The chain is built from TRBV19 and TRBJ1-5; TRBD1 agrees at 9 bases. Per the germline V gene, CDR1 is LNHDA and CDR2 is SQIVND (reference sequence). CDR3 length: 18 amino acids. The J segment lost 1 base and the V segment lost 5 bases, leaving 12 bases of the junction unmatched.

V and J are TRBV28 and TRBJ1-2; D is possibly TRBD1 (6 bases). CDR1 and CDR2 from the germline V gene are MDHEN and SYDVKM. V shed 6 bases and J shed 1 base, with 9 bases lying between them. The CDR3 is 13 residues long. CDR3 loop: CASSRGGNYGYTF. In DNA, the CDR3 is TGTGCCAGCAGCCGAGGGGGTAACTATGGCTACACCTTC.

There are a few counts of this clone. The gene calls are TRBV5-6 and TRBJ1-1; 8 bases map to TRBD1. From germline, CDR1 is SGHDT and CDR2 YYEEEE. The V and J ends lost 2 bases and 6 bases, in that order; junction bases with no gene match: 18. The CDR3 sequence is 18 residues long. CDR3 amino acids: CASSFGANRGQGASEAFF. CDR3 DNA: TGTGCCAGCAGCTTTGGGGCCAATCGGGGTCAGGGGGCCTCTGAAGCTTTCTTT.

This clone has a handful of counts. The V call is TRBV5-4, the J call TRBJ2-5; 7 bases agree with TRBD1. The J call is doubtful: the DNA matches TRBJ2-7 better. The germline gives CDR1 SGHNT, CDR2 YYREEE (reference sequence). The CDR3 contains 14 residues. CDR3 nucleotide sequence: TGTGCCAGCAGCGGACGACAGGGTCTTAACGAGCAGTACTTC. It specifies CASSGRQGLNEQYF.

A few counts support this clone. This sequence joins TRBV19 and TRBJ1-5; weak D call: TRBD1 (6 bases). Germline CDR1 is LNHDA and CDR2 is SQIVND (reference sequence). The CDR3 has 16 amino acids. The V end was cut by 3 bases, the J end by 4 bases, with 16 bases between. The CDR3 loop reads CASSIIPGQSNQPQHF. CDR3 bases: TGTGCCAGTAGTATCATTCCCGGACAGTCGAATCAGCCCCAGCATTTT.

The J gene is TRBJ1-5, the V gene TRBV4-1, with 7 bases fitting TRBD1. The CDR3 runs 17 residues. V lost 4 bases to trimming and J lost 0 bases; unmatched junction nucleotides: 9. Per germline, CDR1 MGHRA and CDR2 YSYEKL. CDR3 sequence reads: CASSREGQAYSNQPQHF. The CDR3 bases are TGCGCCAGCAGCCGCGAAGGACAGGCGTATAGCAATCAGCCCCAGCATTTT.

This clone appeared a few times. The chain joins TRBV18 to TRBJ2-2; a possible D gene is TRBD2 (6 bases). This CDR3 has 16 residues. V was pared by 3 bases and J by 5 bases, with 16 bases between. Germline lookup yields CDR1 KGHSH and CDR2 LQKENI. CDR3 DNA sequence: TGTGCCAGCTCACCCAGGGAGGCACATAAGACCGGGGAGCTGTTTTTT. Amino acids: CASSPREAHKTGELFF.

This rearrangement joins TRBV19 to TRBJ1-2, with D unclear. CDR3 length: 15 amino acids. V shed 3 bases and J shed 0 bases, with 11 bases lying between them. Germline CDR1 and CDR2: LNHDA and SQIVND (reference sequence). The chain's CDR3 is CASSILTNPNYGYTF. The DNA for the CDR3 is TGTGCCAGTAGTATTTTAACAAATCCTAACTATGGCTACACCTTC. The full variable domain, completed using reference TRBV19 and TRBJ1-2, is DGGITQSPKYLFRKEGQNVTLSCEQNLNHDAMYWYRQDPGQGLRLIYYSQIVNDFQKGDIAEGYSVSREKKESFPLTVTSAQKNPTAFYLCASSILTNPNYGYTFGSGTRLTVV.

The chain carries TRBV28 and TRBJ2-7; perhaps TRBD2 as D (6 bases). Germline lookup yields CDR1 MDHEN and CDR2 SYDVKM. The CDR3 contains 15 residues. Trimming left V 6 bases short and J 0 bases short, with 15 bases between. CDR3 in DNA: TGTGCCAGCAGCCGGAGGGGTCCCTCCTCCTACGAGCAGTACTTC. It yields the protein CASSRRGPSSYEQYF.

Here the CDR3 DNA reads TGCGCCAGCAGCTTGGCAGGGAGGTTAGTCACAGATACGCAGTATTTT. It specifies CASSLAGRLVTDTQYF. The chain has TRBV5-1 and TRBJ2-3, with D possibly matching TRBD2 (6 bases). The germline CDR1 and CDR2 sequences are SGHRS and YFSETQ. The CDR3 extends over 16 amino acids. Trimming removed 0 bases from V and 2 bases from J, with 13 bases in between.

This sequence joins TRBV21-1 and TRBJ2-7; the table's TRBD1 call for D was not verified on the DNA. TRBV21-1 is shown as a pseudogene. The CDR3 consists of 14 residues. Here the CDR3 DNA reads TGTGCCAGCAATCCCCAAACAGTCTTCTACGAGCAGTACTTC. It is translated as CASNPQTVFYEQYF.

This chain connects TRBV14 to TRBJ2-1; D gene unclear. V dropped 3 bases and J dropped 6 bases, with 3 bases sitting between them. The CDR3 totals 11 residues. The germline V gene has CDR1 SGHDN and CDR2 FVKESK. The CDR3 bases are TGTGCCAGCAGCCAGCGCAATGAGCAGTTCTTC. Encoded protein: CASSQRNEQFF.

This chain joins TRBV5-5 and TRBJ2-3; 8 bases match TRBD2. After removal of 4 bases from V and 10 bases from J, the junction contained 8 bases not matched to a gene. CDR1 and CDR2 (germline): SGHKS, YYEKEE (reference sequence). This CDR3 is 13 amino acids long. DNA of the CDR3: TGTGCCAGCAGCGAGGGACTAGACGGGGCGCAGTATTTT. Translation: CASSEGLDGAQYF.

The CDR3 sequence: CASRATGGAVQPQHF. The CDR3 nucleotides are TGTGCCAGCAGGGCCACAGGGGGCGCGGTTCAGCCCCAGCATTTT. V is TRBV2 and J is TRBJ1-5; the match to TRBD1 covers 9 bases. This CDR3 contains 15 residues. Germline CDR1 reads SNHLY; CDR2 reads FYNNEI. The V gene end was trimmed by 6 bases and the J gene end by 6 bases; junction bases not matched to a gene: 9.